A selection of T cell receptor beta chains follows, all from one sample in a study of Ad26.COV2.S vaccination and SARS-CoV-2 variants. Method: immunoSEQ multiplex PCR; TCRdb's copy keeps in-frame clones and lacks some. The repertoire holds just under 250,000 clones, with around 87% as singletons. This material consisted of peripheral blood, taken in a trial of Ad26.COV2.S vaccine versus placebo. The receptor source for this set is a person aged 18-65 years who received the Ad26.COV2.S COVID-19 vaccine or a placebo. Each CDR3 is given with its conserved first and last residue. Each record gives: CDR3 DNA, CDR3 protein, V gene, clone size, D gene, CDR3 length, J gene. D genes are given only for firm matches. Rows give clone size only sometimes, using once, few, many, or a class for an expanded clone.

CDR3nt: TGTGCCAGTAGTATCGGGACAGGGAACTATGGCTACACCTTC
CDR3aa: CASSIGTGNYGYTF
v_gene: TRBV19
abundance: -
d_gene: TRBD1
len: 14
j_gene: TRBJ1-2

CDR3nt: TGTGCCACCAGTGGCTCCGGAGCCTACGAGCAGTACTTC
CDR3aa: CATSGSGAYEQYF
v_gene: TRBV24-1
abundance: -
d_gene: -
len: 13
j_gene: TRBJ2-7

CDR3nt: TGTGCCAGCTCACAAAGACAGAGCTCAACTAATGAAAAACTGTTTTTT
CDR3aa: CASSQRQSSTNEKLFF
v_gene: TRBV18
abundance: once
d_gene: -
len: 16
j_gene: TRBJ1-4

CDR3nt: TGCAGTGCTAGTTTTTCCCCTTCTCAGGGGTTCTACACTGAAGCTTTCTTT
CDR3aa: CSASFSPSQGFYTEAFF
v_gene: TRBV20-1
abundance: -
d_gene: -
len: 17
j_gene: TRBJ1-1

CDR3nt: TGTGCCAGCAGTTACCGCCTCGATACTAGCACAGATACGCAGTATTTT
CDR3aa: CASSYRLDTSTDTQYF
v_gene: TRBV6-5
abundance: -
d_gene: -
len: 16
j_gene: TRBJ2-3

CDR3nt: TGTGCCAGCAGTTTACTTTCAGGGATCCCTGAAGCTTTCTTT
CDR3aa: CASSLLSGIPEAFF
v_gene: TRBV6-5
abundance: -
d_gene: -
len: 14
j_gene: TRBJ1-1

CDR3nt: TGTGCCAGCAGCTTAGTTTCGGGAGACACCTTCAATGAGCAGTTCTTC
CDR3aa: CASSLVSGDTFNEQFF
v_gene: TRBV13
abundance: -
d_gene: -
len: 16
j_gene: TRBJ2-1

CDR3nt: TGTGCCTGGAGTGTAGGCGGGGGACAGGGTGCCTACGGGCAGTACTTC
CDR3aa: CAWSVGGGQGAYGQYF
v_gene: TRBV30
abundance: -
d_gene: TRBD1
len: 16
j_gene: TRBJ2-7

CDR3nt: TGCGCCAGCAGCCAAGATCGGCTCAACTACGAGCAGTACTTC
CDR3aa: CASSQDRLNYEQYF
v_gene: TRBV4-3
abundance: -
d_gene: -
len: 14
j_gene: TRBJ2-7

CDR3nt: TGTGCCAGTGCACAATTAAGCGGGAGTAATGAGCAGTTCTTC
CDR3aa: CASAQLSGSNEQFF
v_gene: TRBV19
abundance: -
d_gene: TRBD2
len: 14
j_gene: TRBJ2-1

CDR3nt: TGTGCCAGCAGTGATCACGCGGGAGAGACCTACAATGAGCAGTTCTTC
CDR3aa: CASSDHAGETYNEQFF
v_gene: TRBV6-1
abundance: -
d_gene: TRBD2
len: 16
j_gene: TRBJ2-1

CDR3nt: TGTGCCAGCAGCCAACTAGCCCAAATAGCGGGGGGGCGGGAGACCCAGTACTTC
CDR3aa: CASSQLAQIAGGRETQYF
v_gene: TRBV4-2
abundance: -
d_gene: TRBD2
len: 18
j_gene: TRBJ2-5

CDR3nt: TGTGCCAGCAGCAAACCGGGACAGGGGGCTTTTCAGCCCCAGCATTTT
CDR3aa: CASSKPGQGAFQPQHF
v_gene: TRBV21-1
abundance: -
d_gene: -
len: 16
j_gene: TRBJ1-5

CDR3nt: TGTGCCAGCAGCTTAGCCGGGACGGGGTTCTACAATGAGCAGTTCTTC
CDR3aa: CASSLAGTGFYNEQFF
v_gene: TRBV7-9
abundance: -
d_gene: -
len: 16
j_gene: TRBJ2-1